Here is one TCR beta chain with its context. Its target is not known. This may be a read error: a much more frequent sequence differs by one nucleotide. The data stem from a study of tumor-infiltrating lymphocytes in primary liver carcinoma. Study outcomes and limitations: Significantly larger top-250-clone fractions were found in tumors than in blood (p = 0.039).

Investigators took RNA and DNA out together from about 21-30 mg of unsorted bulk tissue. Synthesis of TCR beta cDNA was carried out from about 500 ng total RNA with a constant-region primer. Nested multiplex PCR, run for three rounds with slightly modified ARM-PCR, yielded TCR beta libraries. Both of the initial two PCR rounds ran for around 9 cycles and employed TRBV1-TRBV30 forward primers alongside a C-beta reverse primer. TCRdb independently ran MiXCR on the multiplex PCR reads; one entry per CDR3 protein. Of around 120,000 distinct CDR3 sequences listed, less than 80% are singletons. Germline V CDR1 and CDR2: SEHNR, FQNEAQ (reference sequence). The CDR3 runs 17 residues.

Specimen: liver tumor tissue from sampling region 1. Subset given: tumor region T1, superior pole. V usage is TRBV7-9 and J usage is TRBJ1-4; D perhaps matches TRBD1 (6 bases). This clonotype was obtained from a woman aged 55-69 years with primary liver carcinoma and hepatitis B virus infection. The CDR3 bases are TGTTCCAGCAGCTTATTGAGCACAGGGTTCGCTAATGAAAAACTGTTTTTT. Translated: CSSSLLSTGFANEKLFF.